The clone carrying this T cell receptor beta chain was observed a handful of times. Its specificity is unknown. This sample is part of a study of blood T cells in healthy people across ages. The study's findings and limits: Unsorted PBMCs prevented conclusive naive versus antigen-experienced comparison.

Per sample, no less than 5 micrograms of total RNA were extracted. Germline V gene sequence: CDR1 DFQATT, CDR2 SNEGSKA (reference sequence). V dropped 5 bases and J dropped 4; count of bases not matched to a gene: 6. CDR3 size: 13 residues. Using a J-beta primer mix together with a sample-barcoded 5' primer, a second PCR was run for about 7 to 12 cycles. TCRdb reprocessed the 5' RACE reads via MiXCR and lists one record per CDR3 protein. This sample has under 1,100,000 distinct CDR3 sequences, with approximately 26% found just once. The same data also went into a second study, on T cells of mothers and their children. This second report adds: Related mother-child pairs shared slightly more overlap than unrelated pairs, but the difference was non-significant.

The TCR sequence derives from a girl aged 2 to 9 in good health. The rearrangement uses TRBV20-1 and TRBJ1-1, with 8 nucleotides matching TRBD1. The sample comprised blood. The CDR3 DNA sequence: TGCAGTGCTCCAGGACAGGGAGGCACTGAAGCTTTCTTT. Its protein product is CSAPGQGGTEAFF.